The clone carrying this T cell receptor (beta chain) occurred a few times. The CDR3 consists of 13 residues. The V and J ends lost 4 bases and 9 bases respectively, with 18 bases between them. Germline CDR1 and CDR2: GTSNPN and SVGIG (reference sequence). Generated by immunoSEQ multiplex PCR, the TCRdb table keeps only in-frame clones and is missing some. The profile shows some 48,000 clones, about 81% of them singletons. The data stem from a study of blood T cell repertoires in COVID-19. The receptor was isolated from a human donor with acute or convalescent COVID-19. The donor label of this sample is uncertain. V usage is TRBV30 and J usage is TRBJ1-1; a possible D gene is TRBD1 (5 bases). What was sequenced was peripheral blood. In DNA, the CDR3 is TGTGCCTGGACTAGGGGCGGTGAAGGTCAAGCTTTCTTT. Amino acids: CAWTRGGEGQAFF.